This TCR beta chain derives from a study of blood T cell repertoires in COVID-19. Original processing methods: Amplifying reference gene primers gave estimates of nucleated cell counts. Assay used: immunoSEQ multiplex PCR; TCRdb lists only in-frame clones, some missing. V, J and clone size reflect that table, while D and trimming were determined from the DNA. The sample shows more than 200,000 clones, around 87% of them seen only once. The participants were between roughly 18 and 100 years old and came from under 25 US areas. Self-reported history from a screening survey and questionnaire set each donor's cohort. CDR1 and CDR2 from the germline V gene are LGHDT and YNNKEL (reference sequence). The ends were cut back, 4 bases at V and 15 bases at J, with 12 bases in the middle. This CDR3 region has 11 residues.

The chain combines TRBV3-1 (or the pseudogene TRBV3-2) with TRBJ1-4, with D possibly being TRBD1 (5 bases). Material for sequencing was PBMCs or T cells enriched from blood (not recorded which). The clonotype comes from a woman aged 45-65 years who had recovered from COVID-19. The CDR3 spells CASSPGGRMFF. CDR3 nucleotides: TGTGCCAGCAGCCCGGGGGGGAGGATGTTTTTT.